This T cell receptor beta chain is from a study of human T cells and chemical hapten exposure. Study-level points and caveats: Relative to control repertoires, expanded TCRs gave rise to significantly more large CDR3 similarity clusters.

Library preparation tagged each individual cDNA molecule with a unique molecular identifier. Each CDR3 protein is one row after TCRdb ran MiXCR on the RACE reads. The sample holds approximately 90,000 distinct CDR3 sequences, approximately 13% seen once. Time point given: patch test 1, 2 weeks after DPC sensitization. The treatment is: therapeutic diphenylcyclopropenone sensitization with weekly scalp DPC. Drawing of blood took place ahead of applying each patch test. Alopecia patients deemed DPC-suitable, aged 18 to 70, excluding pregnancy. The table lists this clonotype with a few counts. Its target is not known. The sequence was collected from a woman in her thirties or forties with alopecia areata. Some clones in this sample may be carry-over from other donors' samples. The sample in question was whole blood, obtained in connection with sensitization to the hapten diphenylcyclopropenone (DPC).

The CDR3 DNA follows: TGTGCCAGCAGCCTTACTAGCAATACGCAGTATTTT. Its protein is CASSLTSNTQYF. The rearrangement uses TRBV7-2 and TRBJ2-3; perhaps TRBD2 as D (6 bases). Germline-derived CDR1 and CDR2 are SGHTA and FQGNSA. The CDR3 totals 12 residues. V dropped 5 bases and J dropped 7 bases, with 10 bases sitting between them.